These T cell receptor beta chains were read from a single sample in a study of CD4 T cells in relation to SARS-CoV-2 and coronaviruses. Clones were read by immunoSEQ multiplex PCR, and TCRdb kept only the in-frame ones, dropping some. The sample carries 10,000 or so clones, over 80% recorded once. Sequencing used naive CD4+ T cells from PBMCs. These receptors were taken from an adult with COVID-19. The CDR3 runs from the conserved cysteine through the conserved F or W. D genes are given only for firm matches. For some rows the clone size is stated as once, few or many, or as a class when expanded; others skip it.

j_call	v_call	clone_size	d_call	cdr3_nt	cdr3_aa
TRBJ2-5	TRBV6-6	NA	NA	TGTGCCAGCAGTTATATTCGGGGCGCGGGCGAGACCCAGTACTTC	CASSYIRGAGETQYF
TRBJ2-7	TRBV5-4	NA	TRBD2	TGTGCCAGCAGCTCCCGGGGGGCCTACGAGCAGTACTTC	CASSSRGAYEQYF
TRBJ2-5	TRBV18	NA	TRBD2	TGTGCCAGCTCACCACTAGCGGGGGATCAAGAGACCCAGTACTTC	CASSPLAGDQETQYF
TRBJ2-1	TRBV19	NA	NA	TGTGCCAGTAGTGAGGCACAGGGAGGCAATGAGCAGTTCTTC	CASSEAQGGNEQFF
TRBJ1-2	TRBV6-5	NA	NA	TGTGCCAGCAGACGCGGGGTGGGGTATGGCTACACCTTC	CASRRGVGYGYTF
TRBJ1-2	TRBV3-1/TRBV3-2	NA	NA	TGTGCCAGCAGTCAAAACCAGGGCTATCCGATGGGGGATGGCTACACCTTC	CASSQNQGYPMGDGYTF
TRBJ1-2	TRBV7-9	NA	TRBD1	TGTGCCAGCAGCTTAGCAGCGGGACAGGGTGATGGCTACACCTTC	CASSLAAGQGDGYTF
TRBJ2-1	TRBV11-3	NA	NA	TGTGCCAGCAGCTTAGGGCGTGGGTCCCACAATGAGCAGTTCTTC	CASSLGRGSHNEQFF
TRBJ2-6	TRBV10-3	NA	NA	TGTGCCATCAGGTTGGGCTCTGGGGCCAACGTCCTGACTTTC	CAIRLGSGANVLTF
TRBJ2-3	TRBV18	NA	NA	TGTGCCAGCTCACCACCGGGTCTAGATACGCAGTATTTT	CASSPPGLDTQYF
TRBJ2-2	TRBV5-4	once	NA	TGTGCCAGCAACAATGGGGGGCTTTTGACCGGGGAGCTGTTTTTT	CASNNGGLLTGELFF
TRBJ2-5	TRBV2	NA	TRBD1	TGTGCCAGCAGTGCCTGGGACCTGCCAGGGGGAGAGACCCAGTACTTC	CASSAWDLPGGETQYF
TRBJ2-7	TRBV29-1	NA	TRBD1	TGCAGCGTTGGGCAGGGGGTCTCCTACGAGCAGTACTTC	CSVGQGVSYEQYF
TRBJ2-1	TRBV7-5	NA	NA	TGTGCCAGAAGCCCCCTTGTGTTAGCGGGGGTCAATGAGCAGTTCTTC	CARSPLVLAGVNEQFF
TRBJ2-2	TRBV15	NA	NA	TGTGCCACCAGCAGAGATCTCCGGGTCACCGGGGAGCTGTTTTTT	CATSRDLRVTGELFF
TRBJ2-7	TRBV6-5	NA	NA	TGTGCCAGCAGACGGGGCATTAACTACGAGCAGTACTTC	CASRRGINYEQYF
TRBJ2-1	TRBV7-9	NA	NA	TGTGCCAGCAGCTTACCGAAGGGTTTCACCTACAATGAGCAGTTCTTC	CASSLPKGFTYNEQFF